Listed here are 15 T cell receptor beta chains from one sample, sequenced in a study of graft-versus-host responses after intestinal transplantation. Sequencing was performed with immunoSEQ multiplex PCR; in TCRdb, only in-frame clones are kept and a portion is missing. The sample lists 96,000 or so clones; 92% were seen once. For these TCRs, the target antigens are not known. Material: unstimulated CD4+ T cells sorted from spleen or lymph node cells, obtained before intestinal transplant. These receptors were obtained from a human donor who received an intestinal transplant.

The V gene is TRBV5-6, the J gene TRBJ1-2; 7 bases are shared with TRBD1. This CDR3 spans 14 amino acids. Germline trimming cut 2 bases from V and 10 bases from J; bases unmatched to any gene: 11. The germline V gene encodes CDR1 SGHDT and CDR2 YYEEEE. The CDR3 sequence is CASSLTGTVFYYTF. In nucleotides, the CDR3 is TGTGCCAGCAGCTTAACCGGGACAGTTTTTTACTACACCTTC.

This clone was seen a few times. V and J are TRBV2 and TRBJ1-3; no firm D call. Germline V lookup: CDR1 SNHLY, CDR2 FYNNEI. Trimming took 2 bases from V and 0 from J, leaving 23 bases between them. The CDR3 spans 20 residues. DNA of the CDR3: TGTGCCAGCAGTGAACTACCAGGTTTTGACACCGCTGGCTCTGGAAACACCATATATTTT. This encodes CASSELPGFDTAGSGNTIYF.

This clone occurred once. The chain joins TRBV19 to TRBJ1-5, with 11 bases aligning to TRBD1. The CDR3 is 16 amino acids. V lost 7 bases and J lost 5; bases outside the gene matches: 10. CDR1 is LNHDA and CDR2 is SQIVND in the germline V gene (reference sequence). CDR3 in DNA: TGTGCCAGTACCTCAGGGAGGACAGGGGGCCATCAGCCCCAGCATTTT. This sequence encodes CASTSGRTGGHQPQHF. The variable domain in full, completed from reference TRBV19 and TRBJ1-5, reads DGGITQSPKYLFRKEGQNVTLSCEQNLNHDAMYWYRQDPGQGLRLIYYSQIVNDFQKGDIAEGYSVSREKKESFPLTVTSAQKNPTAFYLCASTSGRTGGHQPQHFGDGTRLSIL.

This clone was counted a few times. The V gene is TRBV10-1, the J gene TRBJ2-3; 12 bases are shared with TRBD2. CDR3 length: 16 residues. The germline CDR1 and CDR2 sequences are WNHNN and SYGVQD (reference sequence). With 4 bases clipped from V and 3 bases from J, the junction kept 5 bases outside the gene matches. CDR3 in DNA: TGCGCCAGCAGTGGCCTAGCGGGAGGGATTACAGATACGCAGTATTTT. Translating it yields CASSGLAGGITDTQYF.

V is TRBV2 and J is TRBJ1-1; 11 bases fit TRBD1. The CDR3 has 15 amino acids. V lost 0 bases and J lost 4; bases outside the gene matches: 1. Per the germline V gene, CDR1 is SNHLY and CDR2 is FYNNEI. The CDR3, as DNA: TGTGCCAGCAGTGAAGCCGGGACAGGGGGCACTGAAGCTTTCTTT. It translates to CASSEAGTGGTEAFF.

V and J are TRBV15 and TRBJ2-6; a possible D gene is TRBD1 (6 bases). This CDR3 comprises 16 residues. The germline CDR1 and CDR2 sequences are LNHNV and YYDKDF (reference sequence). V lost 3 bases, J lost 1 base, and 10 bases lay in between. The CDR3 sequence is CATSSHQGSGANVLTF. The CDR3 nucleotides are TGTGCCACCAGCAGTCACCAGGGGTCTGGGGCCAACGTCCTGACTTTC.

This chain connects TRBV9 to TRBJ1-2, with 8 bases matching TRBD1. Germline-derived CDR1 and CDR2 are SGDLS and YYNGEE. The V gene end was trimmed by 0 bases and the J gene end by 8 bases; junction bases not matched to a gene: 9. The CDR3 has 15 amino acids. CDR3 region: CASSVGEGQAGGYTF. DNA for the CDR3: TGTGCCAGCAGCGTAGGGGAGGGACAGGCGGGGGGCTACACCTTC.

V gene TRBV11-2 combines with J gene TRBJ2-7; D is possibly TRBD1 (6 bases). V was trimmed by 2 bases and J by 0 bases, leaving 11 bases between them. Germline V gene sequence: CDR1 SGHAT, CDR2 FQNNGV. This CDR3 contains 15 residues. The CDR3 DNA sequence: TGTGCCAGCAGCTTAACCTCAGGGGACTCCTACGAGCAGTACTTC. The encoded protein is CASSLTSGDSYEQYF.

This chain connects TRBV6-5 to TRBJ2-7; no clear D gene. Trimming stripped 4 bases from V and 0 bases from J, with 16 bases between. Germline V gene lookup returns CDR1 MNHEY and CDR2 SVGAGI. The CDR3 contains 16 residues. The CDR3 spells CASSFSGSVSSYEQYF. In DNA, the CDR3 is TGTGCCAGCAGTTTCTCTGGTTCCGTTAGCTCCTACGAGCAGTACTTC.

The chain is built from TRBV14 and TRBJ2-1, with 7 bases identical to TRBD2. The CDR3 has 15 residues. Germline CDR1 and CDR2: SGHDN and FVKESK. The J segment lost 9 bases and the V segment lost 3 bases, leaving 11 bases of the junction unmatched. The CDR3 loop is CASSHHTVGEGEQFF. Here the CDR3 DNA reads TGTGCCAGCAGCCATCATACCGTGGGGGAGGGTGAGCAGTTCTTC.

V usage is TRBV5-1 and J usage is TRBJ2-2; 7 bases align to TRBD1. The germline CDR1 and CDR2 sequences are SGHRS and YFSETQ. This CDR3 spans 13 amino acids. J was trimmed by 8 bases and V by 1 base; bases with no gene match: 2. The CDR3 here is CASSLRGPGELFF. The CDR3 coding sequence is TGCGCCAGCAGCTTGAGGGGGCCTGGGGAGCTGTTTTTT.

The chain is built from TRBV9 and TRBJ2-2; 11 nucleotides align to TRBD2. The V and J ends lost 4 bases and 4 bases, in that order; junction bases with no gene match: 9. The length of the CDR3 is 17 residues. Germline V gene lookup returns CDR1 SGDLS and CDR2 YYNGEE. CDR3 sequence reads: CASSPHSGGAGTGELFF. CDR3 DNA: TGTGCCAGCAGCCCCCATAGCGGGGGGGCTGGCACCGGGGAGCTGTTTTTT.

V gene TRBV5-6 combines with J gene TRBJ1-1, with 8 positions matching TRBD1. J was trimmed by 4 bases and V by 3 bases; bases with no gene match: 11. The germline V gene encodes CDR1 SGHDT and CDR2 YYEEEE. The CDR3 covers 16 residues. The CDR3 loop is CASSWSGGQGFTEAFF. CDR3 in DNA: TGTGCCAGCAGCTGGTCGGGAGGACAGGGTTTCACTGAAGCTTTCTTT.

The CDR3 loop is CASSLDGVLSYEQYF. The CDR3 bases are TGTGCCAGCAGCTTAGACGGAGTCCTCTCCTACGAGCAGTACTTC. The genes are TRBV11-2 and TRBJ2-7, with D unresolved. Deletions cut 0 bases from V and 0 bases from J, with 9 bases between. This CDR3 contains 15 residues. The germline gives CDR1 SGHAT, CDR2 FQNNGV.

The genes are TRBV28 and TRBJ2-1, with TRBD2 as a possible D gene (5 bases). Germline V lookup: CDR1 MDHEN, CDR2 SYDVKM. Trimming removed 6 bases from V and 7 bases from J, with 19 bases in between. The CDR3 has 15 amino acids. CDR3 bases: TGTGCCAGCAGCTCAAGGAGGCCTACTGGGAATGAGCAGTTCTTC. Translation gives CASSSRRPTGNEQFF.